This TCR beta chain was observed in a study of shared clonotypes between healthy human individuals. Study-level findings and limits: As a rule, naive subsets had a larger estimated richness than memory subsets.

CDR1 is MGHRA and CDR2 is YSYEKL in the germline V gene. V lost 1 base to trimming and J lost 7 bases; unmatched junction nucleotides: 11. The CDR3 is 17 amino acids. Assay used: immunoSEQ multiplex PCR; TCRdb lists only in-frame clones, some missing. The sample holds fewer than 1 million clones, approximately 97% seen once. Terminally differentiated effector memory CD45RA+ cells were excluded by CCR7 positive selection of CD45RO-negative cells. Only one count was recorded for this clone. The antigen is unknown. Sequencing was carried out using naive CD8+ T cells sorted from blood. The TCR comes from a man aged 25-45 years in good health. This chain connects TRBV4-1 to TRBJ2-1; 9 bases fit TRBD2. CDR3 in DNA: TGCGCCAGCAGCCAAGCGGGAAGCGGGAGGTTGCGGAATGAGCAGTTCTTC. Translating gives CASSQAGSGRLRNEQFF.